This T cell receptor beta chain was retrieved from a study of post-analysis software for immune sequencing data. Built from TCR beta cDNA, the libraries had unique molecular identifiers in them. TCRdb recomputed calls from the PCR reads with MiXCR, one row per CDR3 protein. The data hold some 690,000 distinct CDR3 sequences, with 59% observed a single time. Study-wide points: Pronounced co-clustering by F measure was evident among identically batched samples.

Of note for this clonotype: Its antigen is still unknown.

This clonotype was obtained from a girl aged 2-10 years with multiple sclerosis. The sequencing input was blood.

CDR3: CATSDLELNTEAFF. CDR3 in DNA: TGTGCCACCAGTGATTTGGAGTTGAACACTGAAGCTTTCTTT. The rearrangement uses TRBV24-1 and TRBJ1-1; D not resolved. V was clipped by 0 bases and J by 0 bases, with 4 bases between them. The germline gives CDR1 KGHDR, CDR2 SFDVKD. The CDR3 runs 14 residues.